The present T cell receptor (beta chain) was sequenced within a study of prognosis after radiotherapy for stage I lung cancer. Looking at the study overall: Stage I non-small cell lung cancer cases were enrolled from April 2018 through January 2019.

Study-wide findings and caveats: The authors did not determine whether the expanded TCR clones were tumor-specific. Patients who had metastases reportedly showed TRBV and TRBJ gene usage that varied from that of patients who did not.

The CDR3 consists of 15 residues. Germline CDR1 reads KGHSH; CDR2 reads LQKENI. After removal of 5 bases from V and 2 bases from J, the junction contained 3 bases not matched to a gene. TCR beta CDR3 amplification from genomic DNA was performed by two-round multiplex PCR. It was primers specific to each TRBV and TRBJ gene that first-round PCR used. MiXCR was run by TCRdb on the multiplex PCR reads, yielding one entry per CDR3 protein. The sample includes about 16,000 distinct CDR3 sequences, 31% of them seen just once. In its sample, this clonotype was seen many times. Its antigen is unknown. The genes are TRBV18 and TRBJ2-1; 10 bases match TRBD2. Source: PBMCs, taken before or after stereotactic body radiation therapy (not recorded which). The source is a donor aged 50 or older with non-small cell lung cancer. The CDR3 region has the DNA TGTGCCAGCTCAGAAGCGGGAGGGCCCTACAATGAGCAGTTCTTC. Encoded protein: CASSEAGGPYNEQFF.